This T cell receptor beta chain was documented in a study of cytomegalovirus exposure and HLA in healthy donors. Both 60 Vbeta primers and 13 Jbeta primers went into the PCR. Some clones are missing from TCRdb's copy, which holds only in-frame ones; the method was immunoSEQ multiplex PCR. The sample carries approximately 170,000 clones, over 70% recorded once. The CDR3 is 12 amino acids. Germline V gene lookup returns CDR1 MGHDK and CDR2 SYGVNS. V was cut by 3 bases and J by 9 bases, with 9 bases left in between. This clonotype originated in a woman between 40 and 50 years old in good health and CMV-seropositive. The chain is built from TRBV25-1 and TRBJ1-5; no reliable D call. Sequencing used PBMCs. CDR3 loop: CASSDPRGPQHF. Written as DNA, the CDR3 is TGTGCCAGCAGTGATCCTCGGGGGCCCCAGCATTTT. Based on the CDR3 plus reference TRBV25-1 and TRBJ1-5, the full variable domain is EADIYQTPRYLVIGTGKKITLECSQTMGHDKMYWYQQDPGMELHLIHYSYGVNSTEKGDLSSESTVSRIRTEHFPLTLESARPSHTSQYLCASSDPRGPQHFGDGTRLSIL.